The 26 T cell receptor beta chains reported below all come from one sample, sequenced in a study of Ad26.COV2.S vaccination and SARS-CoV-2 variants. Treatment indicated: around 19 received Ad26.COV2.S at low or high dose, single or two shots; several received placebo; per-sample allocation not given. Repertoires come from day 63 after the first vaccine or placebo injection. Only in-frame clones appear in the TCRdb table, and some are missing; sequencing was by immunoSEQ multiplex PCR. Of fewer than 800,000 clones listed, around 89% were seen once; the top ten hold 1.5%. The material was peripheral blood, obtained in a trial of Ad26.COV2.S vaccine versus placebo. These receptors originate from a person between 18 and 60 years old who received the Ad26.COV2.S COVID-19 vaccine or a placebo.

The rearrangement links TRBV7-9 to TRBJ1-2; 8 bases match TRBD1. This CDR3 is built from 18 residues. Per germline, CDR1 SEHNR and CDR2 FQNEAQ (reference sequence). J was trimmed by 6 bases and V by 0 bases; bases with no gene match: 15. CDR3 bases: TGTGCCAGCAGCTTAGCCCTAATAGACAGGGGCATTCGGGATGGCTACACCTTC. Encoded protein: CASSLALIDRGIRDGYTF.

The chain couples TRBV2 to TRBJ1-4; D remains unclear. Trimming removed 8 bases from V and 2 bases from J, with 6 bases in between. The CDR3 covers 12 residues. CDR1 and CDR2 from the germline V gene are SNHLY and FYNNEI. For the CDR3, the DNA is TGTGCCAGCTGTCAGACTAATGAAAAACTGTTTTTT. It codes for CASCQTNEKLFF.

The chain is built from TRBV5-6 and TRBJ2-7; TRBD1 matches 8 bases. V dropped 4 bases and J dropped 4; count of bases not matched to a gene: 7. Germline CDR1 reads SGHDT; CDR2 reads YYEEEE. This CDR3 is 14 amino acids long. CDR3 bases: TGTGCCAGCAGCCTCGACAGGGGAGGATACGAGCAGTACTTC. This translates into CASSLDRGGYEQYF.

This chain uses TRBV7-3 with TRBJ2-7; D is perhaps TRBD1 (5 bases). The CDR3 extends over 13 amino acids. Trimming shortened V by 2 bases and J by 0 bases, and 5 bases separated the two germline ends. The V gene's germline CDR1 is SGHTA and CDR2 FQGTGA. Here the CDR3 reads CASSLDSSYEQYF. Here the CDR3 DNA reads TGTGCCAGCAGCTTAGACAGCTCCTACGAGCAGTACTTC.

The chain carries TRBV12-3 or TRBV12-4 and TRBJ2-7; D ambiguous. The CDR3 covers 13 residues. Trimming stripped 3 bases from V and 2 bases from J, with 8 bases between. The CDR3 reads CASSFNAAYEQYF. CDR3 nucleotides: TGTGCCAGCAGTTTCAACGCGGCCTACGAGCAGTACTTC.

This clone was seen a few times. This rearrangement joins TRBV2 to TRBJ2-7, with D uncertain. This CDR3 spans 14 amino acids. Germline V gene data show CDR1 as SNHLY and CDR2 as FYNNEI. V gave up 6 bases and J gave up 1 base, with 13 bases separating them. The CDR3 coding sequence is TGTGCCAGCAGAAACGGCAGGTATTCCTACGAGCAGTACTTC. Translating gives CASRNGRYSYEQYF.

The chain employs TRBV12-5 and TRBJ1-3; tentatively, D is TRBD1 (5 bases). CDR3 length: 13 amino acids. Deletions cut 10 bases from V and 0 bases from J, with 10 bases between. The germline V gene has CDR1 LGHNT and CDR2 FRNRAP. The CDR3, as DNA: TGTGCTACCGGTAGGGGCTCTGGAAACACCATATATTTT. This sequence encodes CATGRGSGNTIYF.

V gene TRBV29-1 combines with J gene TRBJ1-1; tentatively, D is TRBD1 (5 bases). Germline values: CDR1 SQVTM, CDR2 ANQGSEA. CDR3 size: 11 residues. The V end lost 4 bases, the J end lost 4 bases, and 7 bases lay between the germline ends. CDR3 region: CSVVDSTEAFF. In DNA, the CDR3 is TGCAGCGTTGTCGACAGCACTGAAGCTTTCTTT.

CDR3 region: CASSFNSEAFF. The CDR3 DNA is TGTGCCAGCAGCTTTAACTCTGAAGCTTTCTTT. The chain uses TRBV11-2 and TRBJ1-1; the D is unclear. Germline CDR1 SGHAT, CDR2 FQNNGV. The CDR3 sequence is 11 residues long. Trimming shortened V by 3 bases and J by 6 bases, and 5 bases separated the two germline ends.

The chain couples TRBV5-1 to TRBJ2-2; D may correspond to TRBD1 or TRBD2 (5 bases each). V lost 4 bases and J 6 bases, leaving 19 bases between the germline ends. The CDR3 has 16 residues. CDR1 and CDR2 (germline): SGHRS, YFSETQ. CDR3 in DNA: TGCGCCAGCAGCCCAGGGCCAATCGGGGACCCCGGGGAGCTGTTTTTT. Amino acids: CASSPGPIGDPGELFF.

The CDR3 DNA is TGTGCCAGCAGCGTTCACCGTGAAGCCTATGGCTACACCTTC. Encoded protein: CASSVHREAYGYTF. The chain links TRBV9 to TRBJ1-2; no clear D. V lost 2 bases and J 4 bases, leaving 12 bases between the germline ends. The germline V gene has CDR1 SGDLS and CDR2 YYNGEE. This CDR3 has 14 amino acids.

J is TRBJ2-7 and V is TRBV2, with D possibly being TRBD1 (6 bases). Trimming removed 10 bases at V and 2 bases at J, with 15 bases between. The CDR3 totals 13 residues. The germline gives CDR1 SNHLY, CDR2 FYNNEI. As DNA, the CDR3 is TGTGCCATACAGGGAGAAGGGACCTACGAGCAGTACTTC. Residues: CAIQGEGTYEQYF.

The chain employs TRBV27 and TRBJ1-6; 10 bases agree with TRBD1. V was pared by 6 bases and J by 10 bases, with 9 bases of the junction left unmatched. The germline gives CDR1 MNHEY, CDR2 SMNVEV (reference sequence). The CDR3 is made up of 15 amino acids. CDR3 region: CASRTGTGVLSPLHF. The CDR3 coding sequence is TGTGCCAGCAGAACCGGGACAGGGGTATTGTCACCCCTCCACTTT.

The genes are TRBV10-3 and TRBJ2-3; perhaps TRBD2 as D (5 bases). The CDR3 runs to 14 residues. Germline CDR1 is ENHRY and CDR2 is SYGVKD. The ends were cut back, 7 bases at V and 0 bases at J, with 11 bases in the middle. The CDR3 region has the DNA TGTGCCATCAAAGGCGGACTGAGCACAGATACGCAGTATTTT. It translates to CAIKGGLSTDTQYF.

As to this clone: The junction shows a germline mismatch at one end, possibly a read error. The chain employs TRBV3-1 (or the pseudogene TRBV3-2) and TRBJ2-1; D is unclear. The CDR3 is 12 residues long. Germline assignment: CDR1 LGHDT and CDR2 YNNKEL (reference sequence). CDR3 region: CASSQETSDALF. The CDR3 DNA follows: TGTGCCAGCAGCCAAGAAACCAGTGACGCGCTCTTC.

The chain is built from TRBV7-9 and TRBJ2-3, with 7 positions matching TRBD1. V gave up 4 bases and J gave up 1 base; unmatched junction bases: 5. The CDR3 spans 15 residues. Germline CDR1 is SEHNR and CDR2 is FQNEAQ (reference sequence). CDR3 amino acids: CASSSSTGGTDTQYF. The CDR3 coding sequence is TGTGCCAGCAGCTCATCTACAGGGGGCACAGATACGCAGTATTTT.

In DNA, the CDR3 is TGTGCCAGCAGCCCATCGGCTAGCGGGGGGCCATTGGCCCAGTACTTC. It is translated as CASSPSASGGPLAQYF. The chain combines TRBV5-4 with TRBJ2-5; 11 bases map to TRBD2. The V gene's germline CDR1 is SGHNT and CDR2 YYREEE (reference sequence). V trimming: 4 bases; J trimming: 9 bases; junction bases outside the gene matches: 14. The CDR3 is 16 amino acids.

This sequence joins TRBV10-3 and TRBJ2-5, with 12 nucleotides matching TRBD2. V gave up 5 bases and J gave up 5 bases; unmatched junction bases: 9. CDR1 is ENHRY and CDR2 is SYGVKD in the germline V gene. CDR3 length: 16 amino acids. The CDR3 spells CAISPGGLAGRETQYF. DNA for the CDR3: TGTGCCATCAGTCCCGGAGGACTAGCGGGACGGGAGACCCAGTACTTC.

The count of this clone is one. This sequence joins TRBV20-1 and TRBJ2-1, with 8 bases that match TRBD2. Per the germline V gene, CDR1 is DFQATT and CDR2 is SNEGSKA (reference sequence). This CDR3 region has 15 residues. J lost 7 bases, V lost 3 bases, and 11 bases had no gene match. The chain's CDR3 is CSASPGAGGWNEQFF. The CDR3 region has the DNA TGCAGTGCTAGTCCAGGGGCGGGGGGATGGAATGAGCAGTTCTTC.

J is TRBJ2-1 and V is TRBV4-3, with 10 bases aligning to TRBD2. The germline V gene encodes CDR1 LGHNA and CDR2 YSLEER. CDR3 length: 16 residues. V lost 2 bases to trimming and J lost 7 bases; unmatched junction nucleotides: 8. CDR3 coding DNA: TGCGCCAGCAGCCAAACGGCTAGCGGGGGAGGTAATGAGCAGTTCTTC. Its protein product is CASSQTASGGGNEQFF.

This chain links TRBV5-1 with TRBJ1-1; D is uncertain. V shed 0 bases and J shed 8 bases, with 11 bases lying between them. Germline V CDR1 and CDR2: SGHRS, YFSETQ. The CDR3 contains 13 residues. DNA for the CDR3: TGCGCCAGCAGCTTGGCCCCGGAGGAGGAAGCTTTCTTT. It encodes CASSLAPEEEAFF.

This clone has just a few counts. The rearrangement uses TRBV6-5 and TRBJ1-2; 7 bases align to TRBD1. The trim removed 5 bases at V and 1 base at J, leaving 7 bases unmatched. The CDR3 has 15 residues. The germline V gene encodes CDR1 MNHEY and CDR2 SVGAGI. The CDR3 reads CASSRDTGVNYGYTF. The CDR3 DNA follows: TGTGCCAGCAGTCGAGATACAGGGGTTAACTATGGCTACACCTTC.

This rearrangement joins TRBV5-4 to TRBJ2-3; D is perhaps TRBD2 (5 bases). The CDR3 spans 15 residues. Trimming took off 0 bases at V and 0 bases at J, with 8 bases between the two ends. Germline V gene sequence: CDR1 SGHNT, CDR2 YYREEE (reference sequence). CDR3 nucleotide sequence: TGTGCCAGCAGCTTGGCAAAGCGGAGCACAGATACGCAGTATTTT. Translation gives CASSLAKRSTDTQYF.

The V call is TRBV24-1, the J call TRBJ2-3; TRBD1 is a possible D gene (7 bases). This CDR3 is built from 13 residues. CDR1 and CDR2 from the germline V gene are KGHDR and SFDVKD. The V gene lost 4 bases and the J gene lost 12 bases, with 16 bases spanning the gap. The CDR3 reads CATSEAGQFFQYF. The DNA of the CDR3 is TGTGCCACCAGTGAGGCGGGACAGTTTTTTCAGTATTTT.

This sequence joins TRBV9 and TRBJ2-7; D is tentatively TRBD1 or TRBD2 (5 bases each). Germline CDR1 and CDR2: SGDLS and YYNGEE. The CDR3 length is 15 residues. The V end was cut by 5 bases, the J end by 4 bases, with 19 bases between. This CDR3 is CASSLGDPIGYEQYF. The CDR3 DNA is TGTGCCAGCAGTCTTGGGGACCCCATCGGGTACGAGCAGTACTTC.

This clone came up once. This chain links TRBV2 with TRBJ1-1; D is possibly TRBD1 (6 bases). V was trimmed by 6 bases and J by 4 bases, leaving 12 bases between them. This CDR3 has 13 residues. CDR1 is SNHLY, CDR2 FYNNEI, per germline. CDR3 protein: CASRDRGVTEAFF. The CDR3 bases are TGTGCCAGCAGGGACAGAGGAGTCACTGAAGCTTTCTTT.